The text below deals with one TCR beta chain. The antigen remains unidentified. Treatment given: approximately nine-day PBMC culture with coronavirus spike peptide pools or control peptides (ViraFEST assay). The sample comes from a study of vaccination and CD4 T cells after COVID-19. Study-wide background: Convalescent patients were SARS-CoV-2 positive by nasal swab PCR; under ten mild, one severe. Post-COVID specimens were obtained a median 101 days after diagnosis (range 35 to 161). Post-vaccination specimens were collected at a median of about 66 days following dose two (range 14 to 241). Study-wide results and caveats: Spike mono-reactive clones accounted for 304 of the 307 vaccine-specific clones found in convalescent patients.

At the Johns Hopkins FTIC core, DNA taken from cultured CD4+ T cells was sequenced by way of the Oncomine TCR Beta short-read assay. From the PCR reads, TCRdb called clonotypes with MiXCR, one entry per CDR3 protein. The sample consists of 14,000 to 15,000 distinct CDR3 sequences, about 45% of them appearing once. The CDR3 runs to 15 residues. Per germline, CDR1 MGHDK and CDR2 SYGVNS. Trimming took 5 bases from V and 3 from J; bases not matched to a gene: 5. The source is a human donor who had recovered from COVID-19. This rearrangement joins TRBV25-1 to TRBJ2-3; 10 bases fit TRBD2. The sample taken for sequencing was CD4+ T cells from blood, cultured in vitro. The CDR3 loop is CASSSSGSGTDTQYF. CDR3 sequence (DNA): TGTGCCAGCAGTTCTAGCGGGAGTGGAACAGATACGCAGTATTTT.